The 24 T cell receptor beta chains below come from one sample, sequenced in a study of T cell responses to AZD1222 COVID-19 vaccine. Produced via immunoSEQ multiplex PCR; TCRdb's table is partial and in-frame only. The sample records about 190,000 clones, about 94% being singletons. Material: peripheral blood, obtained on day 0 of AZD1222 vaccination. The receptors derive from an adult in good health.

With regard to this clone: The sample holds other DNA sequences that translate to the same CDR3. This chain uses TRBV5-1 with TRBJ2-3; no firm D call. V was cut by 0 bases and J by 0 bases, with 5 bases left in between. The germline CDR1 and CDR2 sequences are SGHRS and YFSETQ. The CDR3 is made up of 14 amino acids. CDR3 residues: CASSLGTSTDTQYF. DNA for the CDR3: TGCGCCAGCAGCTTGGGAACTAGCACAGATACGCAGTATTTT. Supplemented by reference TRBV5-1 and TRBJ2-3, the full variable domain reads KAGVTQTPRYLIKTRGQQVTLSCSPISGHRSVSWYQQTPGQGLQFLFEYFSETQRNKGNFPGRFSGRQFSNSRSEMNVSTLELGDSALYLCASSLGTSTDTQYFGPGTRLTVL.

The chain uses TRBV24-1 and TRBJ2-2; TRBD1 aligns across 9 bases. Unmatched junction bases numbered 23, after V lost 7 bases and J lost 6 bases. The germline V gene encodes CDR1 KGHDR and CDR2 SFDVKD. The CDR3 is 20 residues long. The chain's CDR3 is CATSGFIGTGRYTHAGELFF. The DNA of the CDR3 is TGTGCCACCAGCGGATTTATTGGGACAGGGAGGTACACCCACGCCGGGGAGCTGTTTTTT.

This chain links TRBV4-2 with TRBJ2-7; D is perhaps TRBD1 (5 bases). V dropped 0 bases and J dropped 4 bases, with 16 bases sitting between them. This CDR3 is built from 16 residues. Germline lookup yields CDR1 LGHNA and CDR2 YNFKEQ. The CDR3 DNA reads TGTGCCAGCAGCCAAGATCTGGTGGCAGGGATATACGAGCAGTACTTC. It yields the protein CASSQDLVAGIYEQYF.

The chain uses TRBV3-1 (or the pseudogene TRBV3-2) and TRBJ2-2; D unresolved. This CDR3 has 14 amino acids. Between the trimmed V and J ends, which lost 1 base and 6 bases, there was a span of 9 bases. CDR1 and CDR2 from the germline V gene are LGHDT and YNNKEL (reference sequence). CDR3 sequence (DNA): TGTGCCAGCAGCCAAGCCCCTAGGGCCGGGGAGCTGTTTTTT. As protein: CASSQAPRAGELFF.

The chain joins TRBV5-1 to TRBJ1-6; TRBD1 agrees at 7 bases. With 3 bases clipped from V and 7 bases from J, the junction kept 7 bases outside the gene matches. This CDR3 has 15 residues. Per the germline V gene, CDR1 is SGHRS and CDR2 is YFSETQ. The chain's CDR3 is CASSSRGEENSPLHF. CDR3 sequence (DNA): TGCGCCAGCAGCTCCAGGGGGGAAGAGAATTCACCCCTCCACTTT.

This chain joins TRBV6-6 and TRBJ2-1; 7 nucleotides align to TRBD2. The CDR3 totals 15 residues. Germline CDR1 reads MNHNY; CDR2 reads SVGAGI (reference sequence). V lost 4 bases to trimming and J lost 3 bases; unmatched junction nucleotides: 6. The CDR3 sequence is CASSSSGDGYNEQFF. The CDR3 DNA follows: TGTGCCAGCAGTTCTAGCGGAGACGGCTACAATGAGCAGTTCTTC.

V gene TRBV7-8 combines with J gene TRBJ2-2, with TRBD2 matching 8 bases. The length of the CDR3 is 15 residues. The germline gives CDR1 SGHVS, CDR2 FQNEAQ. With 2 bases clipped from V and 5 bases from J, the junction kept 4 bases outside the gene matches. Written as DNA, the CDR3 is TGTGCCAGCAGCTTAAATCCGGGAGGGACCGGGGAGCTGTTTTTT. It yields the protein CASSLNPGGTGELFF.

The V and J genes are TRBV18 and TRBJ2-6; D is uncertain. V lost 2 bases to trimming and J lost 0 bases, with 11 bases between them. Germline loops: CDR1 KGHSH, CDR2 LQKENI. The CDR3 covers 17 residues. CDR3 sequence (DNA): TGTGCCAGCTCACCAAACCCAGTCGGCTCTGGGGCCAACGTCCTGACTTTC. This encodes CASSPNPVGSGANVLTF.

V and J are TRBV5-6 and TRBJ2-1; 7 bases align to TRBD2. V lost 0 bases, J lost 8 bases, and 17 bases stayed unmatched. From germline, CDR1 is SGHDT and CDR2 YYEEEE. The CDR3 covers 18 residues. The CDR3 nucleotides read TGTGCCAGCAGCTTGGACCGTTTAGCGGGCCGGCATAGGGATGAGCAGTTCTTC. Protein product: CASSLDRLAGRHRDEQFF. The whole variable domain, remainder taken from reference TRBV5-6 and TRBJ2-1, is DAGVTQSPTHLIKTRGQQVTLRCSPKSGHDTVSWYQQALGQGPQFIFQYYEEEERQRGNFPDRFSGHQFPNYSSELNVNALLLGDSALYLCASSLDRLAGRHRDEQFFGPGTRLTVL.

The genes are TRBV21-1 and TRBJ2-5; TRBD2 is the table's D call and was not checked against the DNA. TRBV21-1 is a pseudogene locus. The CDR3 is 15 residues long. For the CDR3, the DNA is TGTGCCAGCAGCATCCTCCGGGACTGTGGTGAGACCCAGTACTTC. Translation gives CASSILRDCGETQYF.

The J gene is TRBJ2-1, the V gene TRBV4-2; maybe TRBD2 (6 bases). Germline CDR1 is LGHNA and CDR2 is YNFKEQ. The length of the CDR3 is 16 residues. With 0 bases removed from V and 7 bases from J, the gap between germline ends came to 16 bases. The CDR3 spells CASSQDVGREGNEQFF. CDR3 coding DNA: TGTGCCAGCAGCCAAGACGTCGGGAGAGAAGGAAATGAGCAGTTCTTC.

This clone was seen just once. The rearrangement links TRBV5-1 to TRBJ1-2; D might be TRBD1 (5 bases). Germline V gives CDR1 SGHRS, CDR2 YFSETQ. V lost 4 bases to trimming and J lost 7 bases, with 20 bases between them. The CDR3 runs 15 residues. CDR3: CASSPSGSRDGGYTF. The CDR3, as DNA: TGCGCCAGCAGCCCGTCGGGGAGCAGGGACGGTGGCTACACCTTC.

This chain links TRBV11-2 with TRBJ2-1, with 7 bases that match TRBD2. V shed 3 bases, J shed 2 bases, and the junction held 4 bases outside the gene matches. The CDR3 extends over 15 amino acids. Germline CDR1 and CDR2: SGHAT and FQNNGV. The CDR3 is CASSFTSATYNEQFF. The DNA for the CDR3 is TGTGCCAGCAGCTTCACTAGCGCTACCTACAATGAGCAGTTCTTC.

Worth noting for this clone: Other DNA sequences in the same sample also yield this CDR3. The chain is built from TRBV7-2 and TRBJ2-7; no clear D. Germline lookup yields CDR1 SGHTA and CDR2 FQGNSA. This CDR3 has 12 amino acids. The germline V and J ends were trimmed by 1 base and 3 bases, with 4 bases remaining between them. Written as DNA, the CDR3 is TGTGCCAGCAGCTTAGGTAGCTACGAGCAGTACTTC. This translates into CASSLGSYEQYF.

The rearrangement uses TRBV27 and TRBJ2-7; 9 bases fit TRBD1. The CDR3 covers 17 residues. In germline, CDR1 is MNHEY, CDR2 SMNVEV (reference sequence). V was clipped by 6 bases and J by 4 bases; unmatched bases: 16. In nucleotides, the CDR3 is TGTGCCAGCAGCCGGTCCCACCGCGGGACAGGGTTTTACGAGCAGTACTTC. Its translation: CASSRSHRGTGFYEQYF.

V is TRBV18 and J is TRBJ1-1; D is ambiguous. The CDR3 contains 13 residues. The germline V gene has CDR1 KGHSH and CDR2 LQKENI. The ends were cut back, 2 bases at V and 4 bases at J, with 8 bases in the middle. The DNA for the CDR3 is TGTGCCAGCTCACCAGAAGATGGCACTGAAGCTTTCTTT. Amino acids: CASSPEDGTEAFF. Variable domain in full (rest from reference TRBV18 and TRBJ1-1): NAGVMQNPRHLVRRRGQEARLRCSPMKGHSHVYWYRQLPEEGLKFMVYLQKENIIDESGMPKERFSAEFPKEGPSILRIQQVVRGDSAAYFCASSPEDGTEAFFGQGTRLTVV.

The chain carries TRBV4-1 and TRBJ1-6; D gene unclear. This CDR3 contains 15 residues. V lost 2 bases to trimming and J lost 9 bases, with 14 bases between them. Germline V gives CDR1 MGHRA, CDR2 YSYEKL. The CDR3 reads CASSQNTNTPSPLHF. As DNA, the CDR3 is TGCGCCAGCAGCCAAAACACTAATACTCCTTCACCCCTCCACTTT.

V usage is TRBV6-2 or TRBV6-3 and J usage is TRBJ1-5, with D possibly matching TRBD1 (5 bases). V was trimmed by 3 bases and J by 10 bases, leaving 10 bases between them. This CDR3 contains 12 residues. Germline CDR1 is MNHEY and CDR2 is SVGEGT. The CDR3 reads CASSYWGSPQHF. CDR3 bases: TGTGCCAGCAGTTATTGGGGGTCCCCCCAGCATTTT.

CDR3 in DNA: TGTGCCAGCAGTGACGGGGAAGCTCAGCCCCAGCATTTT. Its translation: CASSDGEAQPQHF. This chain links TRBV2 with TRBJ1-5; D is unresolved. Germline V CDR1 and CDR2: SNHLY, FYNNEI. This CDR3 is built from 13 residues. V was trimmed by 3 bases and J by 6 bases, leaving 9 bases between them.

V is TRBV28 and J is TRBJ2-7; D is undetermined. CDR1 MDHEN and CDR2 SYDVKM come from the germline V gene. Trimming left V 6 bases short and J 0 bases short, with 9 bases between. The CDR3 extends over 13 amino acids. Written as DNA, the CDR3 is TGTGCCAGCAGGACAATGAGCTCCTACGAGCAGTACTTC. It is translated as CASRTMSSYEQYF. Full variable domain (missing parts from reference TRBV28 and TRBJ2-7): DVKVTQSSRYLVKRTGEKVFLECVQDMDHENMFWYRQDPGLGLRLIYFSYDVKMKEKGDIPEGYSVSREKKERFSLILESASTNQTSMYLCASRTMSSYEQYFGPGTRLTVT.

The gene calls are TRBV5-4 and TRBJ1-1; 7 bases map to TRBD1. The length of the CDR3 is 15 residues. Trimming at V came to 3 bases and at J to 1 base, leaving 6 bases not matched to a gene. CDR1 and CDR2 from the germline V gene are SGHNT and YYREEE (reference sequence). The CDR3 loop is CASSSGTVANTEAFF. The DNA of the CDR3 is TGTGCCAGCAGCTCAGGGACAGTCGCGAACACTGAAGCTTTCTTT.

The chain recombines TRBV9 with TRBJ1-6; 9 positions agree with TRBD1. There are 14 residues in the CDR3. Germline V lookup: CDR1 SGDLS, CDR2 YYNGEE. With V trimmed by 4 bases and J by 8 bases, 4 bases remained unmatched. CDR3 sequence reads: CASSSRQGDSPLHF. CDR3 nucleotide sequence: TGTGCCAGCAGCAGTCGACAGGGGGATTCACCCCTCCACTTT.

The rearrangement joins TRBV29-1 to TRBJ1-2; D unclear. From germline, CDR1 is SQVTM and CDR2 ANQGSEA. V lost 3 bases and J lost 8, with 13 bases in between. This CDR3 comprises 12 residues. The CDR3 is CSVDTETRGYTF. CDR3 in DNA: TGCAGCGTTGATACGGAGACTCGCGGCTACACCTTC.

The chain carries TRBV18 and TRBJ2-2, with a possible D match to TRBD1 (5 bases). With 3 bases removed from V and 2 bases from J, the gap between germline ends came to 10 bases. Germline V lookup: CDR1 KGHSH, CDR2 LQKENI. The CDR3 is 15 amino acids. CDR3 region: CASSPLGQNTGELFF. The CDR3 DNA sequence: TGTGCCAGCTCACCCCTCGGACAAAACACCGGGGAGCTGTTTTTT.